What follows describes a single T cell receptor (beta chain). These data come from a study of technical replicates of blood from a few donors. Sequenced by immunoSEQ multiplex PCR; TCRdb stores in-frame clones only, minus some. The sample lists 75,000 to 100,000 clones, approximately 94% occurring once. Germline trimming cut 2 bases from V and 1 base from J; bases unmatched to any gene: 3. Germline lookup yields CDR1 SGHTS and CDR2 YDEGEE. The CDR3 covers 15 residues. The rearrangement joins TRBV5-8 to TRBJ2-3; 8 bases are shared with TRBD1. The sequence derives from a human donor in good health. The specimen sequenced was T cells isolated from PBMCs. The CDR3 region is CASSFRGLGTDTQYF. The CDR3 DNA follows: TGTGCCAGCAGCTTCAGGGGGCTGGGCACAGATACGCAGTATTTT. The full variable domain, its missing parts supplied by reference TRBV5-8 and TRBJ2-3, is EAGVTQSPTHLIKTRGQQATLRCSPISGHTSVYWYQQALGLGLQFLLWYDEGEERNRGNFPPRFSGRQFPNYSSELNVNALELEDSALYLCASSFRGLGTDTQYFGPGTRLTVL.